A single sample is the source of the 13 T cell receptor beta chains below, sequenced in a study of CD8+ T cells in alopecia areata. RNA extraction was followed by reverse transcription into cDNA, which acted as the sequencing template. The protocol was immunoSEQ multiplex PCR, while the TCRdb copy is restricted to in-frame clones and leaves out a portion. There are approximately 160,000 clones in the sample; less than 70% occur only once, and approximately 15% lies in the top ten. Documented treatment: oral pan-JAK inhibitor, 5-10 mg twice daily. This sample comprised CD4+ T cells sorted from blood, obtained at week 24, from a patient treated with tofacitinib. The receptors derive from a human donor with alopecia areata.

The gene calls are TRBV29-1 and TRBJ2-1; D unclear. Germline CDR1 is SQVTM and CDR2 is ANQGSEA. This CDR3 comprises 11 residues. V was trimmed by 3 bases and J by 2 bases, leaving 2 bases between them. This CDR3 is CSVETYNEQFF. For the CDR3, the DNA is TGCAGCGTTGAGACCTACAATGAGCAGTTCTTC.

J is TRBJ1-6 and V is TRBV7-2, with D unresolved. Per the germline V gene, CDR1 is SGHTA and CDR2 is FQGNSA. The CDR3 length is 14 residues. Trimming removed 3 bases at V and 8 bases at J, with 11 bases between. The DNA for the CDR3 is TGTGCCAGCAGCTTGGACTGGAGAGATTCACCCCTCCACTTT. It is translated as CASSLDWRDSPLHF.

CDR3 sequence reads: CASSESWVPQHF. CDR3 DNA sequence: TGTGCCAGCAGTGAAAGTTGGGTGCCCCAGCATTTT. The gene calls are TRBV2 and TRBJ1-5, with no clear D. Germline V gene lookup returns CDR1 SNHLY and CDR2 FYNNEI. Between the trimmed V and J ends, which lost 2 bases and 9 bases, there was a span of 8 bases. The CDR3 is 12 amino acids.

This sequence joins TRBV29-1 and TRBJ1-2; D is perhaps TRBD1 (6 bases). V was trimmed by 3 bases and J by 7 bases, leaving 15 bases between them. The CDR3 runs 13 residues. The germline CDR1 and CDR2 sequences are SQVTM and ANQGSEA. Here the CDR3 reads CSVDRGASAGYTF. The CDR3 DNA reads TGCAGCGTTGACAGGGGCGCCTCGGCTGGCTACACCTTC.

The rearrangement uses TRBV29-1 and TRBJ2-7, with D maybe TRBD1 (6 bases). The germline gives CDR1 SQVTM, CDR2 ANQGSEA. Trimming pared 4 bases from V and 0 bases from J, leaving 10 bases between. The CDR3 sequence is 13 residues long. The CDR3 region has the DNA TGCAGCGTTGTCACAGGGCTCTCCTACGAGCAGTACTTC. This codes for CSVVTGLSYEQYF.

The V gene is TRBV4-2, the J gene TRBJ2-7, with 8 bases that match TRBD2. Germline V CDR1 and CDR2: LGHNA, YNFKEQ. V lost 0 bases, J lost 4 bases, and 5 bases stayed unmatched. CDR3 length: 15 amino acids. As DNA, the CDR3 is TGTGCCAGCAGCCAAGACGACGGGGGGGCATACGAGCAGTACTTC. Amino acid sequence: CASSQDDGGAYEQYF.

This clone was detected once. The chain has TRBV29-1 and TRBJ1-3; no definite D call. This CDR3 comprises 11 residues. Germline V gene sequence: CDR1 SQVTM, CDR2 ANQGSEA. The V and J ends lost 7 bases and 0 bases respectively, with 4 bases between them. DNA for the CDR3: TGCAGCGGCTCCTCTGGAAACACCATATATTTT. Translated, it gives CSGSSGNTIYF.

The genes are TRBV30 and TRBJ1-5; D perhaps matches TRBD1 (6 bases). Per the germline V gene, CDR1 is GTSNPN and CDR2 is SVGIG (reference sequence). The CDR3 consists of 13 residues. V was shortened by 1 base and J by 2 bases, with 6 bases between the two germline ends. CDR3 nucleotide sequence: TGTGCCTGGAGTGGGACAGGCAATCAGCCCCAGCATTTT. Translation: CAWSGTGNQPQHF.

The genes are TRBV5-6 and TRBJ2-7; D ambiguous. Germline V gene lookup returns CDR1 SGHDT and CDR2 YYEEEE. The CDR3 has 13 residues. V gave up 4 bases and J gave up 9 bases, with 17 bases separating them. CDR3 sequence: CASSPRQLRRQYF. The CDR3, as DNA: TGTGCCAGCAGCCCCCGCCAGCTACGACGGCAGTACTTC.

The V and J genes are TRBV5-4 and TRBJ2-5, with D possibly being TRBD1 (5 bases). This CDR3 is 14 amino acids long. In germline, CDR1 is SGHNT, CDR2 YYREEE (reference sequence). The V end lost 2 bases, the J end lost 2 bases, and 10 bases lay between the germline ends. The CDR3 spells CASSFAAGQETQYF. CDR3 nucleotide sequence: TGTGCCAGCAGCTTTGCCGCAGGGCAAGAGACCCAGTACTTC.

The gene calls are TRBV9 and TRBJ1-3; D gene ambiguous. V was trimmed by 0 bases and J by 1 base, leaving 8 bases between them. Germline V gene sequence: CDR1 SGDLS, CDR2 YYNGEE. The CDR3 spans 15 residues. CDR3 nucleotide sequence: TGTGCCAGCAGCGTAGACCCGGGATCTGGAAACACCATATATTTT. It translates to CASSVDPGSGNTIYF.

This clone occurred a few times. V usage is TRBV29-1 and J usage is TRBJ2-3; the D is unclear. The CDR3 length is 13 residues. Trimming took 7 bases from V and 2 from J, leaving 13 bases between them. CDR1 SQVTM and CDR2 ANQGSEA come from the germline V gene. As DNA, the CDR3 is TGCAGCGCCAGGACCAAGTACACAGATACGCAGTATTTT. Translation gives CSARTKYTDTQYF.

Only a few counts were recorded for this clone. CDR3 nucleotides: TGTGCCAGCAGTTACTCTACATCTAATGAGCCCCAGCATTTT. It translates to CASSYSTSNEPQHF. The chain uses TRBV6-5 and TRBJ1-5; D ambiguous. The germline gives CDR1 MNHEY, CDR2 SVGAGI. Trimming took off 0 bases at V and 8 bases at J, with 11 bases between the two ends. The CDR3 covers 14 residues.